What follows describes a single T cell receptor beta chain. This clonotype was counted at least ten times. No antigen is known for it. One base away there is no much larger clone; base qualities are not given. Library generation was performed with PCR. TCRdb shows the sequencer as Illumina HiSeq 2500. Unique molecular identifiers were incorporated into TCR beta cDNA libraries to reduce PCR and sequencing biases. Every 1 to 10 million input T cells yielded approximately 500,000 cDNA molecules, meaning each molecule approximated one T cell. The patient libraries were prepared and sequenced with the same protocol used for the earlier healthy control dataset. Within a given batch, samples were prepared together, multiplexed and sequenced on the same HiSeq lane. The authors processed their data as follows. MIGEC was used to process the raw barcoded reads, and molecular identifier groups with only a single read were discarded before consensus assembly and CDR3 extraction. VDJtools was used for post-analysis of the clonotype tables, with diversity normalized by down-sampling every dataset to the smallest sample size. In repertoire overlap clustering, CDR3 amino acid sequences, but not nucleotide sequences, were matched to correct batch-related cross-sample contamination. Using fastp trimming at Q25 and MiXCR clonotype assembly, TCRdb reanalyzed the public sequencing data and kept in-frame beta chains. Rows are unified per CDR3 protein, each entry keeping the most common DNA and genes. V and J calls and clone size were set by TCRdb, not the authors. For this sample there are hundreds of thousands of distinct CDR3 sequences; 25% to 30% appear just once. The ten largest clones capture roughly 0.53% of the sample.

The entry originates in a study of post-analysis software for immune sequencing data (dated by TCRdb to about 2015). Context from the whole study: The recorded disease courses included relapsing-remitting, secondary progressive and progressive-relapsing multiple sclerosis, and some patients had no subtype annotation. The patient repertoires were set against about 12 previously published healthy control repertoires from donors whose ages ranged from about 6 to 25 years. A subset of samples was prepared in parallel using single-end sample barcoding, then pooled and co-amplified after Illumina adapter ligation.

Study-wide conclusions, independent of this receptor: The control group was slightly older than the multiple sclerosis patient group. When samples were clustered directly using the F measure, samples prepared in the same batch co-clustered strongly, which prompted a batch-effect correction. Multiple sclerosis patients had significantly lower normalized Chao1 diversity than controls, a result that suggests substantial peripheral T-cell clonal expansion. Significantly higher frequencies in patients than in controls were found for roughly 5 TRBV segments, including TRBV5-6, TRBV5-1 and TRBV20-1.

V drops 3 bases and J drops 4 bases, leaving 13 bases in between. Looking up the germline V gene (reference sequence) yields CDR1 DFQATT and CDR2 SNEGSKA. There are 13 amino acids in the CDR3, from cysteine to phenylalanine inclusive. The read is trimmed to its CDR3 DNA, 39 bases read in frame from base 1. To demonstrate the VDJtools post-analysis software, TCR beta repertoires were profiled from the peripheral blood of 10 to 15 young patients with multiple sclerosis. The multiple sclerosis patients were children and adolescents ranging in age from 6 to 15 years. This TCR came from a girl between 10 and 17 years old with multiple sclerosis. Material: blood. Rearrangement joined TRBV20-1 to TRBJ2-7, with TRBD1 perhaps the D gene, on 5 matching bases. The bases read TGCAGTGCTAGTTACGGTCAGGGATACGAGCAGTACTTC. This gives the protein CSASYGQGYEQYF.